The 20 T cell receptor beta chains below all came from one sample that was sequenced in a study of tumor and adjacent non-tumor tissue in lung cancer. A modified ARM-PCR protocol with three rounds of nested PCR amplified TCRbeta. TCRdb redid the calling of the multiplex PCR reads with MiXCR, one entry per CDR3 protein. The sample includes 81,000 or so distinct CDR3 sequences, around 80% of them seen just once. No cell sorting was done before RNA was extracted from the tissue. Sequencing used lung tumor tissue. The receptor source for this set is a woman between 50 and 59 years old with non-small cell lung cancer.

Points on this clonotype: At one end, the junction sequence differs from germline, possibly due to a read error. The chain recombines TRBV29-1 with TRBJ2-5; weak D call: TRBD1 (5 bases). This CDR3 is built from 14 residues. Germline CDR1 and CDR2: SQVTM and ANQGSEA. CDR3: CNVVGASLGETQCF. Written as DNA, the CDR3 is TGCAACGTTGTTGGGGCCTCTTTAGGCGAGACCCAGTGCTTC.

By proportion, this clonotype is medium-sized. The rearrangement links TRBV11-2 to TRBJ1-2; D remains unclear. The CDR3 totals 15 residues. Germline V gene sequence: CDR1 SGHAT, CDR2 FQNNGV. Trimming shortened V by 5 bases and J by 0 bases, and 13 bases separated the two germline ends. CDR3 DNA: TGTGCCAGCAGCGCGAACGAGGCTCCTAACTATGGCTACACCTTC. It is translated as CASSANEAPNYGYTF.

This chain connects TRBV29-1 to TRBJ2-3; D uncertain. Germline assignment: CDR1 SQVTM and CDR2 ANQGSEA. The V end was cut by 6 bases, the J end by 4 bases, with 17 bases between. This CDR3 has 14 residues. The CDR3 coding sequence is TGCAGCGTACGGCAAGAGAGTGTTGCAGATACGCAGTATTTT. The encoded protein is CSVRQESVADTQYF.

To note about this clonotype: The junction shows a germline mismatch at one end, possibly a read error. This chain connects TRBV20-1 to TRBJ1-2; perhaps TRBD1 as D (5 bases). Germline CDR1 DFQATT, CDR2 SNEGSKA (reference sequence). The CDR3 has 13 residues. CDR3 DNA: TGCGGTGCTATGTTGGGGACCGAACATGGCTACACATTC. Protein product: CGAMLGTEHGYTF.

Comment on this clonotype: Given the absence of the conserved phenylalanine or tryptophan at the CDR3 end, a read error is likely. The V gene is TRBV20-1, the J gene TRBJ2-7; D is possibly TRBD2 (6 bases). CDR1 DFQATT and CDR2 SNEGSKA come from the germline V gene (reference sequence). The CDR3 spans 14 residues. The CDR3 protein is CSARDPRTGLEQYL. CDR3 nucleotides: TGTAGTGCTAGAGATCCACGGACGGGACTCGAGCAGTACTTA.

As concerns this clonotype: Germline and junction disagree at one end, which may indicate a read error. The rearrangement joins TRBV29-1 to TRBJ1-5; TRBD1 matches 8 bases. CDR1 is SQVTM, CDR2 ANQGSEA, per germline. CDR3 length: 13 amino acids. The CDR3: CSVGGQADQPRHF. The CDR3 DNA follows: TGCAGCGTTGGGGGACAGGCAGATCAGCCCCGGCATTTT. The full variable domain, completed using reference TRBV29-1 and TRBJ1-5, is SAVISQKPSRDICQRGTSLTIQCQVDSQVTMMFWYRQQPGQSLTLIATANQGSEATYESGFVIDKFPISRPNLTFSTLTVSNMSPEDSSIYLCSVGGQADQPRHFGDGTRLSIL.

Regarding this clonotype: This CDR3 fails to terminate in the conserved phenylalanine or tryptophan, so it likely reflects a read error. V and J are TRBV20-1 and TRBJ1-1; D unresolved. Germline loops: CDR1 DFQATT, CDR2 SNEGSKA (reference sequence). The CDR3 is made up of 13 amino acids. This chain's CDR3 is CSAQQPLKTEAFL. CDR3 bases: TGCAGTGCTCAACAGCCGTTGAAGACTGAAGCTTTCTTA.

Notes on this clonotype: A read error may account for a junction end that differs from germline. The chain is built from TRBV5-1 and TRBJ2-7; 7 bases fit TRBD2. Germline assignment: CDR1 SGHRS and CDR2 YFSETQ. This CDR3 is built from 14 residues. CDR3 in DNA: TGCGCCAGCAGCTTGAGCGGGAAGCTCAACGAGCAATACTTC. Translation: CASSLSGKLNEQYF.

Notes on this clonotype: At one end the junction does not follow the germline gene, possibly because of a read error. The chain joins TRBV20-1 to TRBJ2-7; TRBD1 agrees at 7 bases. The V gene's germline CDR1 is DFQATT and CDR2 SNEGSKA (reference sequence). The CDR3 contains 13 residues. The CDR3 is CRARTGYSYEKYF. CDR3 nucleotides: TGCAGAGCGCGGACAGGCTACTCCTACGAGAAGTACTTC.

Remarks on this clonotype: The junction departs from the called germline gene at one end, perhaps through a read error. The chain is built from TRBV5-6 and TRBJ1-1; 7 positions agree with TRBD1. This CDR3 comprises 15 residues. The V gene's germline CDR1 is SGHDT and CDR2 YYEEEE. The CDR3 spells CASSLDDRVSTEAFF. The CDR3 DNA reads as TGTGCCAGCAGTTTGGATGACAGGGTCTCAACTGAAGCTTTCTTT. The complete variable domain, with remaining parts taken from reference TRBV5-6 and TRBJ1-1, reads DAGVTQSPTHLIKTRGQQVTLRCSPKSGHDTVSWYQQALGQGPQFIFQYYEEEERQRGNFPDRFSGHQFPNYSSELNVNALLLGDSALYLCASSLDDRVSTEAFFGQGTRLTVV.

This clonotype was recorded only once. A read error may produce the germline difference seen at one junction end. The V call is TRBV4-1, the J call TRBJ1-1; D is perhaps TRBD1 (5 bases). CDR3 length: 14 residues. Germline V gene sequence: CDR1 MGHRA, CDR2 YSYEKL. The CDR3 is CASSQTTGKTEAFF. The CDR3 coding sequence is TGCGCCAGCAGCCAGACAACAGGAAAGACTGAAGCTTTCTTC.

This rearrangement joins TRBV6-1 to TRBJ1-5; the D is unclear. Germline lookup yields CDR1 MNHNS and CDR2 SASEGT. This CDR3 contains 15 residues. The V end was cut by 0 bases, the J end by 9 bases, with 15 bases between. This chain's CDR3 is CASSEACKAPGPQHF. Written as DNA, the CDR3 is TGTGCCAGCAGTGAAGCTTGTAAGGCCCCAGGGCCCCAGCATTTT.

The rearrangement joins TRBV20-1 to TRBJ1-2; D gene unclear. Germline V gene data show CDR1 as DFQATT and CDR2 as SNEGSKA (reference sequence). With 0 bases removed from V and 4 bases from J, the gap between germline ends came to 12 bases. The CDR3 is 14 amino acids. The CDR3 region is CSAREVGRGYGYTF. In DNA form, the CDR3 reads TGCAGTGCTAGAGAGGTAGGGCGAGGCTATGGCTACACCTTC.

Of note for this clonotype: Lacking the conserved final phenylalanine or tryptophan, this CDR3 likely reflects a read error. The V and J genes are TRBV6-6 and TRBJ2-2; D is unclear. CDR3 size: 14 residues. Germline CDR1 is MNHNY and CDR2 is SVGAGI (reference sequence). V was pared by 5 bases and J by 10 bases, with 17 bases between. The CDR3 spells CASSPSLLVEELFC. The DNA for the CDR3 is TGTGCCAGCAGTCCGAGCCTCCTGGTCGAGGAGCTGTTTTGT.

This clonotype was detected ten times or more. This chain joins TRBV28 and TRBJ2-3; 10 positions agree with TRBD2. The CDR3 totals 14 residues. Germline CDR1 reads MDHEN; CDR2 reads SYDVKM. V gave up 9 bases and J gave up 2 bases; unmatched junction bases: 5. The DNA for the CDR3 is TGTGCCAGTATCCTAGCGGGAGTCACAGATACGCAGTATTTT. This gives the protein CASILAGVTDTQYF.

This clonotype was seen at least ten times. The V gene is TRBV29-1, the J gene TRBJ2-7, with D possibly being TRBD1 (5 bases). The germline gives CDR1 SQVTM, CDR2 ANQGSEA. V lost 2 bases to trimming and J lost 3 bases, with 14 bases between them. This CDR3 region has 14 residues. The CDR3 reads CSVETGRESYEQYF. CDR3 DNA: TGCAGCGTTGAAACGGGCAGGGAAAGCTACGAGCAGTACTTC.

Concerning this clonotype: This may arise from a read error, as a much more abundant clone is one base away. This rearrangement joins TRBV7-9 to TRBJ1-1, with TRBD1 matching over 7 bases. Germline V CDR1 and CDR2: SEHNR, FQNEAQ (reference sequence). Unmatched junction bases numbered 2, after V lost 5 bases and J lost 5 bases. The CDR3 consists of 12 residues. In nucleotides, the CDR3 is TGTGCCAGCAGCCCGGACAGGACTGAAGCTTTCTTT. The encoded protein is CASSPDRTEAFF.

This chain links TRBV20-1 with TRBJ2-5; 9 positions match TRBD2. There are 15 residues in the CDR3. Trimming took 6 bases from V and 2 from J; bases not matched to a gene: 10. Germline V lookup: CDR1 DFQATT, CDR2 SNEGSKA (reference sequence). CDR3 residues: CSALKAGGRQETQYF. The CDR3 region has the DNA TGCAGTGCCCTTAAAGCGGGGGGAAGACAAGAGACCCAGTACTTC.

The chain employs TRBV20-1 and TRBJ1-5, with TRBD1 as a possible D gene (5 bases). Germline CDR1 is DFQATT and CDR2 is SNEGSKA (reference sequence). Trimming cost V 7 bases and J 2 bases, with 15 bases left between them. This CDR3 has 14 amino acids. The CDR3 spells CSVEMLGGNQPQHF. DNA of the CDR3: TGCAGTGTTGAAATGTTGGGGGGCAATCAGCCCCAGCATTTT.

Notes on this clonotype: At one boundary the junction diverges from the germline segment, which might be a read error. The rearrangement links TRBV4-1 to TRBJ2-4; D tentatively reads TRBD1 or TRBD2 (5 bases each). CDR1 and CDR2 (germline): MGHRA, YSYEKL. The CDR3 is 17 amino acids. The CDR3 sequence: CDSSQLPRDSQADMQYF. DNA for the CDR3: TGCGACAGCAGCCAATTGCCCAGAGACAGCCAAGCGGACATGCAGTACTTC.